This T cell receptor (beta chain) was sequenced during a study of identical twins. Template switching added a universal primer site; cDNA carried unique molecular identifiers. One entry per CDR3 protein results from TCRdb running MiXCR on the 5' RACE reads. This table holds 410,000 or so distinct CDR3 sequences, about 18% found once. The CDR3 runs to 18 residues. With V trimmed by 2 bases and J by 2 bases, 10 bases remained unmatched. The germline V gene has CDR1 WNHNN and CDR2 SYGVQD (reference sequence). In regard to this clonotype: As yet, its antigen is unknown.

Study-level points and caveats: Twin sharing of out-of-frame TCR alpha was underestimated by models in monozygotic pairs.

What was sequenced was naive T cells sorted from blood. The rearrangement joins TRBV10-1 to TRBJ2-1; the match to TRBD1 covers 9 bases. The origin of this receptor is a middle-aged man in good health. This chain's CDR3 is CASSERGAQGATYNEQFF. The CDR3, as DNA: TGCGCCAGCAGTGAGAGGGGGGCACAGGGGGCGACCTACAATGAGCAGTTCTTC.